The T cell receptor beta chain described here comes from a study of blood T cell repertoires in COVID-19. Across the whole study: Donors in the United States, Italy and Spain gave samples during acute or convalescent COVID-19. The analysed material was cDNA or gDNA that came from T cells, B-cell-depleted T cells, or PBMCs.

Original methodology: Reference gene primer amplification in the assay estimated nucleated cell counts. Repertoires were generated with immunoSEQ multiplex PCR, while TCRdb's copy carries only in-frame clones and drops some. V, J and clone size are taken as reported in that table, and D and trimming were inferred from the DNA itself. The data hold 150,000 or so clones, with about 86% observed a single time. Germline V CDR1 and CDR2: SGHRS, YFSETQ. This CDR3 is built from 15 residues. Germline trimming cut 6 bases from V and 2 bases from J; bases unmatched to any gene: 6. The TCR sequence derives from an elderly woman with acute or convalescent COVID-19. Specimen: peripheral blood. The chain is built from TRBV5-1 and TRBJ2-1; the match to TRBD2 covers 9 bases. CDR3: CASKLAGVTYNEQFF. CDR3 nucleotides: TGCGCCAGCAAGTTAGCGGGGGTGACCTACAATGAGCAGTTCTTC.